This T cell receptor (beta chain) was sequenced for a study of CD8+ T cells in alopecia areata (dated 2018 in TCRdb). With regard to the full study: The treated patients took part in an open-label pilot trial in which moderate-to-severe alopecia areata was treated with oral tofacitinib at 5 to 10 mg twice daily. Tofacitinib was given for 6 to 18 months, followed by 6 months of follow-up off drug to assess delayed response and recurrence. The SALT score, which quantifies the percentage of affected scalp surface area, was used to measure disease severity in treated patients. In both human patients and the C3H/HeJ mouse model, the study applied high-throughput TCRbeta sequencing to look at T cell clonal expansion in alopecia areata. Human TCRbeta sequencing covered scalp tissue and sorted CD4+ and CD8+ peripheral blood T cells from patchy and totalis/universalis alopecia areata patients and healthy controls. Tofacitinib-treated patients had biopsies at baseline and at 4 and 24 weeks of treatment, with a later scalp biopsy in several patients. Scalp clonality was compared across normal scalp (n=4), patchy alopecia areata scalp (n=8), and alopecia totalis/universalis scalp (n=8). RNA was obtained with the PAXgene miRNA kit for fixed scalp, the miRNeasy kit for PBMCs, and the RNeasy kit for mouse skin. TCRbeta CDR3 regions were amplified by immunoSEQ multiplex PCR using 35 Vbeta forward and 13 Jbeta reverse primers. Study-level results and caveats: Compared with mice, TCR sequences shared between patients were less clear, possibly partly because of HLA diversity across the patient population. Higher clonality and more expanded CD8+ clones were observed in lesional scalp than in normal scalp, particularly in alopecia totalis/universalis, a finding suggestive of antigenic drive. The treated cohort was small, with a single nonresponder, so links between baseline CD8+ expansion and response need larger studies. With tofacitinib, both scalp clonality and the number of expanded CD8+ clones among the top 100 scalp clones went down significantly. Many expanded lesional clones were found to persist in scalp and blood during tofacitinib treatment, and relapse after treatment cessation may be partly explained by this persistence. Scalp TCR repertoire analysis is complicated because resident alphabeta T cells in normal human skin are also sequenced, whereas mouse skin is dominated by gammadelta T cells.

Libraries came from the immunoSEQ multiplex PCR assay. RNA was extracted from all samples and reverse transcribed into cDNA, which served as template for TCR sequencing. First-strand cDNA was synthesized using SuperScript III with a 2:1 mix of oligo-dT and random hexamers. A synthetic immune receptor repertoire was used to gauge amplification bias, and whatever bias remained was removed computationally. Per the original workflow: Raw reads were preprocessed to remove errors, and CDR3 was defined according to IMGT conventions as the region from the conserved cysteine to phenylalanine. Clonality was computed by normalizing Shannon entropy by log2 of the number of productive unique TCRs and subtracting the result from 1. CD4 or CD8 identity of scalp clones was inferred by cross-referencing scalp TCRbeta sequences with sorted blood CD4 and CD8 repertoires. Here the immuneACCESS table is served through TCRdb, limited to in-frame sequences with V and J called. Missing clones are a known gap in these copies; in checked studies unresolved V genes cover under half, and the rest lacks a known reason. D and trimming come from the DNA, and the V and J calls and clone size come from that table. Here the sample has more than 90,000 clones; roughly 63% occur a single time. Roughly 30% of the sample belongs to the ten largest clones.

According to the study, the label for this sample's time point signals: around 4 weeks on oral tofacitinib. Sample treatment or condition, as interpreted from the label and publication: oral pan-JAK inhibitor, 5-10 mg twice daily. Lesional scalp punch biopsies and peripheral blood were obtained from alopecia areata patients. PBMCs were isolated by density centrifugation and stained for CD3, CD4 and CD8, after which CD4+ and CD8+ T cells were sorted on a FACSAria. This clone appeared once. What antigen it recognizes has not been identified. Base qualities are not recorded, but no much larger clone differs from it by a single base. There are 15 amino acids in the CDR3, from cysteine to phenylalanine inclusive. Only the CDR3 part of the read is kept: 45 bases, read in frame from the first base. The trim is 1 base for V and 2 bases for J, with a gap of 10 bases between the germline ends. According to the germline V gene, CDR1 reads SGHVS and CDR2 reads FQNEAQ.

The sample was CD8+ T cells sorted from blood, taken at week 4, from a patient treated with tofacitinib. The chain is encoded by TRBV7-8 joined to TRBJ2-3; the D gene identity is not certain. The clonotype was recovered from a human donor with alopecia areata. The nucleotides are TGTGCCAGCAGCTTAGTCCCCAGGCCCACAGATACGCAGTATTTT. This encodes CASSLVPRPTDTQYF.